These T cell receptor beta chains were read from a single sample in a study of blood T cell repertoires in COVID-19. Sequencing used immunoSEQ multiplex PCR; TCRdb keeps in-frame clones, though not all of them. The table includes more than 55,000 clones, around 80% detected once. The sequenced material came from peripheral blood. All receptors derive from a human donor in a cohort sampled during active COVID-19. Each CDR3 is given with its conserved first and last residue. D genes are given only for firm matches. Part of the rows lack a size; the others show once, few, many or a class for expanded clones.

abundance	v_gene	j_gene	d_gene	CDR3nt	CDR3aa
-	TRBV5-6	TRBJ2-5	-	TGTGCCAGCAGCTTGTCGTACAACCAAGAGACCCAGTACTTC	CASSLSYNQETQYF
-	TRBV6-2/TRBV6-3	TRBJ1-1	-	TGTGCCAGCAGTTATACGGGGGGAGTGAACACTGAAGCTTTCTTT	CASSYTGGVNTEAFF
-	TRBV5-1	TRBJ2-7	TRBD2	TGCGCCAGCAGCTTGGTTACTAGCGAAAGCGCCGAGCAGTACTTC	CASSLVTSESAEQYF
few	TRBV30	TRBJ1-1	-	TGTGCCTGGAACCTACTAGGGGAGGCGTCGGGGGCTTTCTTT	CAWNLLGEASGAFF
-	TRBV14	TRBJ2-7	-	TGTGCCAGCAGCCAAGGATCACTAGCTCTTTCCTACGAGCAGTACTTC	CASSQGSLALSYEQYF
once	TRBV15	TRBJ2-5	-	TGTGCCACCAGCAGAGTATTGACAGACCAAGAGACCCAGTACTTC	CATSRVLTDQETQYF
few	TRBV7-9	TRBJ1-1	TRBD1	TGTGCCAGCAGCTTACCGGGACAGGGGAACACTGAAGCTTTCTTT	CASSLPGQGNTEAFF
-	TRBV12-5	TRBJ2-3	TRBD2	TGTGCTAGTGGTTTGGATCTAGCGGGAGCAGATACGCAGTATTTT	CASGLDLAGADTQYF
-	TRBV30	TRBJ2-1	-	TGTGCCTGGTTTACCCCACAAGTACAGTTCTTC	CAWFTPQVQFF
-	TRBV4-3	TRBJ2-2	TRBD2	TGCGCCAGCAGCCCTCTAGGGACTAGCAAATTAAACACCGGGGAGCTGTTTTTT	CASSPLGTSKLNTGELFF
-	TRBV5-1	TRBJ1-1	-	TGCGCCAGCAGCTTGAACCCCCTAACTGAAGCTTTCTTT	CASSLNPLTEAFF
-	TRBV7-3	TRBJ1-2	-	TGTGCCAGCAGCCCTGTGGGGGGGATGGACTATGGCTACACCTTC	CASSPVGGMDYGYTF
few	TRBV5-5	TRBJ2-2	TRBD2	TGTGCCAGCAGCAGCTTAGCGGGAGCTGCCGGGGAGCTGTTTTTT	CASSSLAGAAGELFF
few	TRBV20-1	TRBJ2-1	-	TGCAGTGCTGAGAGATTCAATGAGCAGTTCTTC	CSAERFNEQFF
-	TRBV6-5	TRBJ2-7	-	TGTGCCAGCAGTTACGGGTTAGCTTCCGGCGAGCAGTACTTC	CASSYGLASGEQYF
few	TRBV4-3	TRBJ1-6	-	TGCGCCAGCAGCCAAGACAGGGTCTCCTATAATTCACCCCTCCACTTT	CASSQDRVSYNSPLHF
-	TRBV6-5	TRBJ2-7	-	TGTGCCAGCATCGAAAGGGGGTGGGGCTACGAGCAGTACTTC	CASIERGWGYEQYF
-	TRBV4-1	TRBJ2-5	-	TGCGCCAGCAGCCAAGACACAGGTAGAAAGACCCAGTACTTC	CASSQDTGRKTQYF
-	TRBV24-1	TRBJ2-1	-	TGTGCCACCAGTGGCGGAGGAGGGACCCCTTCCTACAATGAGCAGTTCTTC	CATSGGGGTPSYNEQFF
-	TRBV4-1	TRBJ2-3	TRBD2	TGCGCCAGCAGCCAAAACCTGGGAGGGAGCACAGATACGCAGTATTTT	CASSQNLGGSTDTQYF
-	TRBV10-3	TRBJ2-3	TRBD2	TGTGCCATCAGTGAGGCTAGCGGGAGGGCTGGAGATACGCAGTATTTT	CAISEASGRAGDTQYF
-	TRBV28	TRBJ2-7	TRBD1	TGTGCCAGCAGTCCAGGGGGCACGGACGAGCAGTACTTC	CASSPGGTDEQYF
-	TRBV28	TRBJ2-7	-	TGTGCCAGCAGCTCAGGGTACGAGCAGTACTTC	CASSSGYEQYF
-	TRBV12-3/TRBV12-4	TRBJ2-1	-	TGTGCCAGCGCTAGCTCCTACAATGAGCAGTTCTTC	CASASSYNEQFF
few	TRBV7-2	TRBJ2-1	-	TGTGCCAGCAGCTGGACTCCCCGGTCCTACAATGAGCAGTTCTTC	CASSWTPRSYNEQFF
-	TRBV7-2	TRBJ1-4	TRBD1	TGTGCCAGCAGCTTAACAGGGGGCAGACTGTTTTTT	CASSLTGGRLFF